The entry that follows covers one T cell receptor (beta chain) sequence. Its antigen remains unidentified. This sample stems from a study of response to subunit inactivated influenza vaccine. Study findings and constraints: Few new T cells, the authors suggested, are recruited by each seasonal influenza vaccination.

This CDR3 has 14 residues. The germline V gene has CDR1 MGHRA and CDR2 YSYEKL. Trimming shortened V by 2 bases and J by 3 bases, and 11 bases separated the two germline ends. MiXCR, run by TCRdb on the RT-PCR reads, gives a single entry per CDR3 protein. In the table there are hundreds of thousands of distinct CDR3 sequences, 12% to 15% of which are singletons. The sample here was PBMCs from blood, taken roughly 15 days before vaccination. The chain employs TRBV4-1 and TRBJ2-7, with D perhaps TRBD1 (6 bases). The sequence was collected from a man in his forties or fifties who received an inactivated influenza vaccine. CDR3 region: CASSQTGQYYEQYF. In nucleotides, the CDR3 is TGCGCCAGCAGCCAAACGGGACAATACTACGAGCAGTACTTC.